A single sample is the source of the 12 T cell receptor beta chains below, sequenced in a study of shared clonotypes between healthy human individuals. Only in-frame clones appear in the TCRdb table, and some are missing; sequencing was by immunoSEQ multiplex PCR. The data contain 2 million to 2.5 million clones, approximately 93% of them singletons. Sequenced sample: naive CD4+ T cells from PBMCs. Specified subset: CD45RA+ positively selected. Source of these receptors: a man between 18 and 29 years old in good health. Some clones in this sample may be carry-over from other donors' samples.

The CDR3 sequence: CASSVRGQSSYEQYF. CDR3 nucleotides: TGTGCCAGCAGCGTACGGGGACAAAGCTCCTACGAGCAGTACTTC. The J gene is TRBJ2-7, the V gene TRBV9, with D perhaps TRBD1 (6 bases). The CDR3 is made up of 15 amino acids. The germline V gene encodes CDR1 SGDLS and CDR2 YYNGEE. Trimming removed 1 base at V and 0 bases at J, with 11 bases between.

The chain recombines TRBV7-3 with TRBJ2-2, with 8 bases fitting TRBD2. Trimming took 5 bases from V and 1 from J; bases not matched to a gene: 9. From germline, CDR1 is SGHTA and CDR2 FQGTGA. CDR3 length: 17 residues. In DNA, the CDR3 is TGTGCCAGCAGCCGAGACCCGGGACTAGTGAACACCGGGGAGCTGTTTTTT. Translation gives CASSRDPGLVNTGELFF.

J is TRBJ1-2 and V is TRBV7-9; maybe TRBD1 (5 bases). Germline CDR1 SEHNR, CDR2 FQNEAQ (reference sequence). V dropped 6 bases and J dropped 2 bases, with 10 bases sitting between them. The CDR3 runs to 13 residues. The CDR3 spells CASSPKGNYGYTF. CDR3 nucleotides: TGTGCCAGCAGTCCGAAGGGGAACTATGGCTACACCTTC. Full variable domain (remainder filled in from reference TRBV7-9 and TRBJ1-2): DTGVSQNPRHKITKRGQNVTFRCDPISEHNRLYWYRQTLGQGPEFLTYFQNEAQLEKSRLLSDRFSAERPKGSFSTLEIQRTEQGDSAMYLCASSPKGNYGYTFGSGTRLTVV.

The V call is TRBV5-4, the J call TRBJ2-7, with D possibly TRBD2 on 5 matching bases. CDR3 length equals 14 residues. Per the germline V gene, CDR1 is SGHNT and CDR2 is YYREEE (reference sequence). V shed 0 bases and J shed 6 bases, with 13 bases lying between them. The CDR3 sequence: CASSLGTSAGEQYF. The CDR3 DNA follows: TGTGCCAGCAGCTTGGGTACTAGTGCCGGCGAGCAGTACTTC.

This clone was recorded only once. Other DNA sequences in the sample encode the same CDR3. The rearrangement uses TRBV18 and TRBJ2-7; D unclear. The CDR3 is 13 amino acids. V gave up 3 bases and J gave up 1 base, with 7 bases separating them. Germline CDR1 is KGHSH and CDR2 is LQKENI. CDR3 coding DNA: TGTGCCAGCTCACCTTCCGGGTCCTACGAGCAGTACTTC. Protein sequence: CASSPSGSYEQYF.

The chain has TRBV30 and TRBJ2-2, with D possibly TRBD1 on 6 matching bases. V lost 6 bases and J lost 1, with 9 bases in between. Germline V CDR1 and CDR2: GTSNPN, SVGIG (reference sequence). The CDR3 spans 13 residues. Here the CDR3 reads CACKQGNTGELFF. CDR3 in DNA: TGTGCCTGTAAACAGGGGAACACCGGGGAGCTGTTTTTT.

The CDR3 is CASSFGERGAQETQYF. CDR3 coding DNA: TGCGCCAGCAGCTTCGGGGAAAGAGGGGCCCAAGAGACCCAGTACTTC. V usage is TRBV5-1 and J usage is TRBJ2-5; D may be TRBD1 or TRBD2 (5 bases each). Trimming removed 2 bases from V and 1 base from J, with 15 bases in between. This CDR3 region has 16 residues. Germline lookup yields CDR1 SGHRS and CDR2 YFSETQ.

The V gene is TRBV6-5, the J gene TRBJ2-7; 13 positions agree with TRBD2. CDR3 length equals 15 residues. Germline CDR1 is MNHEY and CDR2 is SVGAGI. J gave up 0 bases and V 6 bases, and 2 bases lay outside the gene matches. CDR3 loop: CASRGLAGSSYEQYF. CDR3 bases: TGTGCCAGCAGGGGACTAGCGGGAAGCTCCTACGAGCAGTACTTC.

The CDR3 nucleotides are TGTGCCAGTATAGCGGGGGTCCGGAACGAGCAGTACTTC. It specifies CASIAGVRNEQYF. This chain uses TRBV28 with TRBJ2-5; 9 positions match TRBD2. The closer fit of TRBJ2-7 to the DNA end suggests the J call may be wrong. This CDR3 has 13 residues. The germline CDR1 and CDR2 sequences are MDHEN and SYDVKM.

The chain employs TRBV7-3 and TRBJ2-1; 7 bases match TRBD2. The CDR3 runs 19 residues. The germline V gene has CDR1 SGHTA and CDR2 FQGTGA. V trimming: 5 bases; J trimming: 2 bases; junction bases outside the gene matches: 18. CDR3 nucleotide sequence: TGTGCCAGCAGCCTTCGGGTAGCGGGTATAGGGATCCCCTACAATGAGCAGTTCTTC. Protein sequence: CASSLRVAGIGIPYNEQFF.

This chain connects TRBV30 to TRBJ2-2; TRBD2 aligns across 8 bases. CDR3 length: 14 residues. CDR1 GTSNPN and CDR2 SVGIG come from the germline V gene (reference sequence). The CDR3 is CAAKRGTNTGELFF. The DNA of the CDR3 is TGTGCGGCAAAGCGGGGGACGAACACCGGGGAGCTGTTTTTT.

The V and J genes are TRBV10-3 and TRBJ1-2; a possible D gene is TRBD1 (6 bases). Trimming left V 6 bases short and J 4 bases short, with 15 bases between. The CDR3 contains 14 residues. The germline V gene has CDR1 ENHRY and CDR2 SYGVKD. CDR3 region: CAIRWGGHSYGYTF. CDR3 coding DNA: TGTGCCATCAGGTGGGGGGGCCATAGCTATGGCTACACCTTC.